What follows describes a single T cell receptor (beta chain). The data belong to a study of OX40 agonist ivuxolimab in advanced cancers. The repertoire was sequenced with immunoSEQ multiplex PCR; TCRdb's copy has only in-frame clones and lacks some. The sample contains approximately 54,000 clones, approximately 90% of which appear only once. Germline-derived CDR1 and CDR2 are MGHRA and YSYEKL. The germline V and J ends were trimmed by 2 bases and 0 bases, with 10 bases remaining between them. The CDR3 spans 15 residues. Sequenced material: CD4+ or CD8+ T cells sorted from blood, taken in a trial of the OX40 agonist ivuxolimab. This TCR was sampled from an adult with an advanced solid tumor such as melanoma, head and neck, liver or kidney cancer. The rearrangement links TRBV4-1 to TRBJ1-1, with D hard to call. CDR3 in amino acids: CASSQKEGMNTEAFF. For the CDR3, the DNA is TGCGCCAGCAGCCAAAAAGAGGGCATGAACACTGAAGCTTTCTTT.